This T cell receptor beta chain was identified during a study of post-analysis software for immune sequencing data. Study-level information: Patients with relapsing-remitting, secondary progressive and progressive-relapsing multiple sclerosis courses were all represented.

Included in the TCR beta cDNA libraries were unique molecular identifiers. The T cell input of about 0.95 to 11 million gave around 450,000 cDNA molecules. From the PCR reads, TCRdb called clonotypes with MiXCR, one entry per CDR3 protein. The top ten hold roughly 12% of the sample, which has approximately 660,000 distinct CDR3 sequences, 59% seen once. This clonotype came up a few times. The antigen is unknown. There are 17 residues in the CDR3. CDR1 and CDR2 (germline): SGHRS, YFSETQ. J was trimmed by 9 bases and V by 1 base; bases with no gene match: 12. The study, taken as a whole, reports: Multiple sclerosis was associated with a significant reduction in normalized Chao1 diversity relative to controls. Higher frequency in patients than in controls was seen for about five TRBV segments, with TRBV5-6, TRBV5-1 and TRBV20-1 among them. Batch-mates among the samples co-clustered strongly by F measure.

The specimen was blood. This TCR was sampled from a girl aged 2 to 10 with multiple sclerosis. V is TRBV5-1 and J is TRBJ2-1; the match to TRBD2 covers 11 bases. CDR3 sequence: CASSLKVAGGPDREQFF. The CDR3 nucleotides read TGCGCCAGCAGCTTGAAGGTAGCGGGAGGGCCGGACCGTGAGCAGTTCTTC. Using reference TRBV5-1 and TRBJ2-1 for the parts outside the CDR3, the full variable domain is KAGVTQTPRYLIKTRGQQVTLSCSPISGHRSVSWYQQTPGQGLQFLFEYFSETQRNKGNFPGRFSGRQFSNSRSEMNVSTLELGDSALYLCASSLKVAGGPDREQFFGPGTRLTVL.